Shown below are 30 T cell receptor beta chains from a single sample sequenced in a study of blood T cell repertoires in COVID-19. The data were produced by immunoSEQ multiplex PCR, yet TCRdb's version contains in-frame clones alone and is incomplete. The data contain some 300,000 clones, 90% of them seen just once; the ten biggest clones take up roughly 1%. Sample: peripheral blood. The origin of the receptors is a woman in her thirties or forties with COVID-19, enrolled during active disease.

The CDR3 DNA is TGTGCCAGCAGTTCAGGGGCCGTCAATGAAAAACTGTTTTTT. Translating gives CASSSGAVNEKLFF. The chain joins TRBV27 to TRBJ1-4; possibly TRBD1 for D (6 bases). The CDR3 contains 14 residues. Germline assignment: CDR1 MNHEY and CDR2 SMNVEV (reference sequence). Trimming stripped 4 bases from V and 5 bases from J, with 11 bases between.

Only one count was recorded for this clone. V gene TRBV6-2 or TRBV6-3 combines with J gene TRBJ1-5, with a possible D match to TRBD1 (6 bases). Germline-derived CDR1 and CDR2 are MNHEY and SVGEGT. The CDR3 length is 16 residues. V lost 6 bases and J lost 5, with 20 bases in between. This chain's CDR3 is CASSTPSQGEYQPQHF. CDR3 sequence (DNA): TGTGCCAGCAGCACCCCTTCACAGGGCGAATATCAGCCCCAGCATTTT.

V usage is TRBV11-3 and J usage is TRBJ2-2; 9 nucleotides agree with TRBD1. This CDR3 region has 16 residues. Germline loops: CDR1 SGHNT, CDR2 YENEEA. The J segment lost 1 base and the V segment lost 5 bases, leaving 5 bases of the junction unmatched. The chain's CDR3 is CASSPRTGENTGELFF. In nucleotides, the CDR3 is TGTGCCAGCAGCCCCAGGACAGGGGAGAACACCGGGGAGCTGTTTTTT.

This chain connects TRBV5-1 to TRBJ1-1; D perhaps matches TRBD1 (5 bases). This CDR3 contains 15 residues. V was shortened by 0 bases and J by 1 base, with 10 bases between the two germline ends. The germline V gene has CDR1 SGHRS and CDR2 YFSETQ. CDR3: CASSLVGPTNTEAFF. The DNA of the CDR3 is TGCGCCAGCAGCTTGGTGGGGCCGACGAACACTGAAGCTTTCTTT.

The V gene is TRBV28, the J gene TRBJ2-7; TRBD2 agrees at 14 bases. There are 15 residues in the CDR3. Per the germline V gene, CDR1 is MDHEN and CDR2 is SYDVKM. With 8 bases clipped from V and 6 bases from J, the junction kept 9 bases outside the gene matches. CDR3 residues: CASASPGTSGSEQYF. The DNA for the CDR3 is TGTGCCAGCGCCTCTCCCGGGACTAGCGGGAGCGAGCAGTACTTC.

The J gene is TRBJ2-1, the V gene TRBV28; TRBD2 matches 11 bases. J gave up 10 bases and V 3 bases, and 17 bases lay outside the gene matches. The CDR3 is 18 amino acids. Germline CDR1 MDHEN, CDR2 SYDVKM. DNA for the CDR3: TGTGCCAGCAGTTTTAAAGGGATTCTAGCGGGAGGCGCGGGAGAGCAGTTCTTC. Amino acid sequence: CASSFKGILAGGAGEQFF. The complete variable domain, with remaining parts taken from reference TRBV28 and TRBJ2-1, reads DVKVTQSSRYLVKRTGEKVFLECVQDMDHENMFWYRQDPGLGLRLIYFSYDVKMKEKGDIPEGYSVSREKKERFSLILESASTNQTSMYLCASSFKGILAGGAGEQFFGPGTRLTVL.

The chain has TRBV7-2 and TRBJ1-2, with no clear D. Germline assignment: CDR1 SGHTA and CDR2 FQGNSA. V was trimmed by 1 base and J by 4 bases, leaving 10 bases between them. This CDR3 spans 14 amino acids. The DNA for the CDR3 is TGTGCCAGCAGCTTAGTAGAGTATTCCTATGGCTACACCTTC. Amino acids: CASSLVEYSYGYTF.

This CDR3 reads CASSLIMRTSGRTDTQYF. CDR3 nucleotide sequence: TGTGCCAGCAGTTTAATAATGAGGACTAGCGGTCGCACAGATACGCAGTATTTT. The V gene is TRBV28, the J gene TRBJ2-3; TRBD2 matches 10 bases. The CDR3 has 18 amino acids. V was clipped by 2 bases and J by 1 base; unmatched bases: 9. Germline CDR1 is MDHEN and CDR2 is SYDVKM. Looking up the rest from reference TRBV28 and TRBJ2-3 gives the full variable domain: DVKVTQSSRYLVKRTGEKVFLECVQDMDHENMFWYRQDPGLGLRLIYFSYDVKMKEKGDIPEGYSVSREKKERFSLILESASTNQTSMYLCASSLIMRTSGRTDTQYFGPGTRLTVL.

The chain employs TRBV7-2 and TRBJ1-2; TRBD1 agrees at 8 bases. This CDR3 spans 12 amino acids. Losses at the gene ends were 8 bases for V and 1 base for J; bases not matched to a gene: 0. Germline V CDR1 and CDR2: SGHTA, FQGNSA. The CDR3 is CASGQGNYGYTF. DNA for the CDR3: TGTGCCAGCGGACAGGGTAACTATGGCTACACCTTC. The full variable domain, with the rest looked up from reference TRBV7-2 and TRBJ1-2, is GAGVSQSPSNKVTEKGKDVELRCDPISGHTALYWYRQSLGQGLEFLIYFQGNSAPDKSGLPSDRFSAERTGGSVSTLTIQRTQQEDSAVYLCASGQGNYGYTFGSGTRLTVV.

The chain recombines TRBV18 with TRBJ2-5, with TRBD1 as a possible D gene (6 bases). The CDR3 has 14 residues. Germline-derived CDR1 and CDR2 are KGHSH and LQKENI. V lost 3 bases and J lost 5, with 13 bases in between. This CDR3 reads CASSPAGAGETQYF. The CDR3 DNA reads as TGTGCCAGCTCACCCGCAGGGGCTGGCGAGACCCAGTACTTC.

The CDR3 loop reads CATSRDQGVLNQPQHF. DNA for the CDR3: TGTGCCACCAGCAGAGATCAGGGGGTCCTCAATCAGCCCCAGCATTTT. The chain uses TRBV15 and TRBJ1-5; 7 bases match TRBD1. Per the germline V gene, CDR1 is LNHNV and CDR2 is YYDKDF (reference sequence). With 0 bases clipped from V and 3 bases from J, the junction kept 5 bases outside the gene matches. CDR3 size: 16 residues.

This clone showed up just a few times. V is TRBV11-2 and J is TRBJ1-1; D unresolved. V was shortened by 0 bases and J by 4 bases, with 9 bases between the two germline ends. Germline CDR1 and CDR2: SGHAT and FQNNGV. The CDR3 is 14 amino acids. CDR3: CASSLDRGGTEAFF. As DNA, the CDR3 is TGTGCCAGCAGCTTAGATCGGGGAGGCACTGAAGCTTTCTTT. Together with reference TRBV11-2 and TRBJ1-1, the CDR3 gives the full variable domain: EAGVAQSPRYKIIEKRQSVAFWCNPISGHATLYWYQQILGQGPKLLIQFQNNGVVDDSQLPKDRFSAERLKGVDSTLKIQPAKLEDSAVYLCASSLDRGGTEAFFGQGTRLTVV.

The chain uses TRBV9 and TRBJ2-7; D possibly corresponds to TRBD1 (6 bases). The germline CDR1 and CDR2 sequences are SGDLS and YYNGEE. The CDR3 sequence is 14 residues long. V dropped 1 base and J dropped 2 bases, with 10 bases sitting between them. Written as DNA, the CDR3 is TGTGCCAGCAGCGTATTAGGGGGACCCTACGAGCAGTACTTC. It yields the protein CASSVLGGPYEQYF.

The rearrangement uses TRBV5-1 and TRBJ1-1; TRBD1 aligns across 8 bases. Germline trimming cut 5 bases from V and 6 bases from J; bases unmatched to any gene: 6. Germline assignment: CDR1 SGHRS and CDR2 YFSETQ. This CDR3 region has 13 residues. CDR3: CASSPDRASEAFF. As DNA, the CDR3 is TGCGCCAGCAGTCCGGACAGGGCATCTGAAGCTTTCTTT.

The V call is TRBV9, the J call TRBJ2-1, with D perhaps matching TRBD2 (5 bases). Trimming removed 0 bases from V and 5 bases from J, with 12 bases in between. The CDR3 consists of 15 residues. Germline values: CDR1 SGDLS, CDR2 YYNGEE. This CDR3 reads CASSVVDAGNNEQFF. The CDR3 DNA reads as TGTGCCAGCAGCGTAGTAGACGCGGGCAACAATGAGCAGTTCTTC.

V is TRBV5-4 and J is TRBJ2-1; 7 nucleotides line up with TRBD2. CDR1 is SGHNT and CDR2 is YYREEE in the germline V gene (reference sequence). The CDR3 runs 15 residues. With 2 bases clipped from V and 8 bases from J, the junction kept 10 bases outside the gene matches. The CDR3 is CASSLLRGSVDEQFF. The CDR3, as DNA: TGTGCCAGCAGCTTACTTCGCGGGAGTGTCGATGAGCAGTTCTTC. Using reference TRBV5-4 and TRBJ2-1 for the parts outside the CDR3, the full variable domain is ETGVTQSPTHLIKTRGQQVTLRCSSQSGHNTVSWYQQALGQGPQFIFQYYREEENGRGNFPPRFSGLQFPNYSSELNVNALELDDSALYLCASSLLRGSVDEQFFGPGTRLTVL.

The chain combines TRBV11-1 with TRBJ2-2; TRBD1 agrees at 8 bases. Germline loops: CDR1 SGHAT, CDR2 FQDESV (reference sequence). CDR3 size: 16 residues. J lost 5 bases, V lost 5 bases, and 10 bases had no gene match. CDR3 in DNA: TGTGCCAGCAGCCAAGGTGGCCAGGGGGCAACCGGGGAGCTGTTTTTT. Amino acid sequence: CASSQGGQGATGELFF.

This chain links TRBV10-3 with TRBJ1-1; TRBD1 agrees at 7 bases. V gave up 1 base and J gave up 10 bases; unmatched junction bases: 15. The germline CDR1 and CDR2 sequences are ENHRY and SYGVKD. CDR3 length: 16 amino acids. The CDR3 DNA reads as TGTGCCATCAGTGAGTATGTCGCAGGGACGAACAGGGGAGCTTTCTTT. It translates to CAISEYVAGTNRGAFF.

V gene TRBV24-1 combines with J gene TRBJ1-1; 10 bases are a match to TRBD1. Germline V CDR1 and CDR2: KGHDR, SFDVKD. Trimming removed 7 bases from V and 5 bases from J; junction bases left unmatched: 3. The CDR3 runs 13 residues. The CDR3 region is CATSRTGGTEAFF. The CDR3 DNA follows: TGTGCCACCAGCCGGACAGGGGGGACTGAAGCTTTCTTT.

This clone came up a few times. The gene calls are TRBV19 and TRBJ1-5, with TRBD1 matching 7 bases. From germline, CDR1 is LNHDA and CDR2 SQIVND (reference sequence). This CDR3 comprises 13 residues. The trim removed 8 bases at V and 5 bases at J, leaving 6 bases unmatched. The CDR3 DNA reads as TGTGCCAGTGCTATCGACAGGGATCAGCCCCAGCATTTT. Its translation: CASAIDRDQPQHF.

The chain couples TRBV19 to TRBJ2-1; TRBD1 is a possible D gene (6 bases). This CDR3 is built from 13 residues. The germline V and J ends were trimmed by 1 base and 13 bases, with 14 bases remaining between them. CDR1 and CDR2 (germline): LNHDA, SQIVND (reference sequence). The CDR3 DNA sequence: TGTGCCAGTAGTATAGCCCAAAGGGGGACCCAGTTCTTC. This codes for CASSIAQRGTQFF.

The genes are TRBV28 and TRBJ2-1; TRBD1 agrees at 10 bases. The germline V gene encodes CDR1 MDHEN and CDR2 SYDVKM. V dropped 6 bases and J dropped 6; count of bases not matched to a gene: 2. CDR3 size: 13 residues. The CDR3 coding sequence is TGTGCCAGCAGACGGACAGGGGGCAATGAGCAGTTCTTC. It translates to CASRRTGGNEQFF.

In nucleotides, the CDR3 is TGTGCCAGCAGTGTCACAGGGAGTGCCATCTCTGGAAACACCATATATTTT. Translating it yields CASSVTGSAISGNTIYF. J is TRBJ1-3 and V is TRBV6-1; D perhaps matches TRBD1 (6 bases). The CDR3 loop spans 17 amino acids. Germline V gene lookup returns CDR1 MNHNS and CDR2 SASEGT. The V end lost 4 bases, the J end lost 0 bases, and 16 bases lay between the germline ends.

This clone has just a few counts. This chain links TRBV5-1 with TRBJ2-1; no reliable D call. The ends were cut back, 5 bases at V and 7 bases at J, with 16 bases in the middle. Germline CDR1 reads SGHRS; CDR2 reads YFSETQ. The CDR3 spans 14 residues. The CDR3 nucleotides read TGCGCCAGCAGTCTGGTTGGGCCCCAGAATGAGCAGTTCTTC. It codes for CASSLVGPQNEQFF.

The gene calls are TRBV5-1 and TRBJ2-5; D not resolved. CDR3 length: 15 residues. V lost 4 bases and J 1 base, leaving 14 bases between the germline ends. Germline values: CDR1 SGHRS, CDR2 YFSETQ. The CDR3 DNA follows: TGCGCCAGCAGCCGGGTCCGAGGCTTCCAAGAGACCCAGTACTTC. Encoded protein: CASSRVRGFQETQYF.

CDR3 coding DNA: TGTGCCAGCAGTCCAGGTTCAGGGCCCCTATGGAACAATGAGCAGTTCTTC. It specifies CASSPGSGPLWNNEQFF. The gene calls are TRBV6-6 and TRBJ2-1, with a weak D call TRBD1 (5 bases). Germline CDR1 is MNHNY and CDR2 is SVGAGI (reference sequence). V was pared by 5 bases and J by 5 bases, with 22 bases between. The CDR3 loop spans 17 amino acids.

This clone was observed a single time. This same CDR3 is encoded by further DNA sequences in the sample. V and J are TRBV3-1 (or the pseudogene TRBV3-2) and TRBJ2-3, with a possible D match to TRBD2 (6 bases). Trimming took 4 bases from V and 6 from J, leaving 14 bases between them. Germline values: CDR1 LGHDT, CDR2 YNNKEL (reference sequence). The CDR3 runs to 14 residues. This CDR3 is CASSPSGAADTQYF. Here the CDR3 DNA reads TGTGCCAGCAGCCCTTCGGGAGCCGCGGATACGCAGTATTTT.

This clone was detected once. The chain uses TRBV3-1 (or the pseudogene TRBV3-2) and TRBJ2-1; possible D gene TRBD2, 6 bases. The germline V and J ends were trimmed by 0 bases and 9 bases, with 18 bases remaining between them. The CDR3 runs 16 residues. In germline, CDR1 is LGHDT, CDR2 YNNKEL (reference sequence). CDR3 DNA: TGTGCCAGCAGCCAAGATCCGGGAGTCGCCGGGGTTGAGCAGTTCTTC. Encoded protein: CASSQDPGVAGVEQFF.

Only a few counts were recorded for this clone. This chain links TRBV2 with TRBJ2-1, with 13 bases identical to TRBD2. The germline V gene has CDR1 SNHLY and CDR2 FYNNEI. This CDR3 region has 14 residues. The V and J ends lost 5 bases and 9 bases, in that order; junction bases with no gene match: 4. CDR3 protein: CASSPGTSGVEQFF. The CDR3 DNA reads as TGTGCCAGCAGTCCCGGGACTAGCGGGGTTGAGCAGTTCTTC. The entire variable domain, with the rest obtained from reference TRBV2 and TRBJ2-1, is as follows: EPEVTQTPSHQVTQMGQEVILRCVPISNHLYFYWYRQILGQKVEFLVSFYNNEISEKSEIFDDQFSVERPDGSNFTLKIRSTKLEDSAMYFCASSPGTSGVEQFFGPGTRLTVL.

V gene TRBV7-2 combines with J gene TRBJ1-2, with 7 bases identical to TRBD1. This CDR3 contains 14 residues. V lost 3 bases and J lost 4; bases outside the gene matches: 5. Looked up from germline, CDR1 is SGHTA and CDR2 is FQGNSA. The CDR3, as DNA: TGTGCCAGCAGCTTTTCGGGACAGAGCTATGGCTACACCTTC. This encodes CASSFSGQSYGYTF.